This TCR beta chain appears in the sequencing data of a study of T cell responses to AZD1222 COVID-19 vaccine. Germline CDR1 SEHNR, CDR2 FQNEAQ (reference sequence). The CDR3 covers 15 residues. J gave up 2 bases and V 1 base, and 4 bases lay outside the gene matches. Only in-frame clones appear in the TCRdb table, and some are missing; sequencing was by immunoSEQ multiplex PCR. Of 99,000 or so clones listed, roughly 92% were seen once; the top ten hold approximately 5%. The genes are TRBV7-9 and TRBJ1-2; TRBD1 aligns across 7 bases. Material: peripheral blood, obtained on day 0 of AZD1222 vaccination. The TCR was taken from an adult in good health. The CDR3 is CASSLEAGGNYGYTF. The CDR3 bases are TGTGCCAGCAGCTTAGAAGCAGGGGGAAACTATGGCTACACCTTC.